Following are 18 T cell receptor beta chains from one sample sequenced in a study of PD-1 blockade in classical Hodgkin lymphoma. This table comes from immunoSEQ multiplex PCR, and its TCRdb copy is limited to in-frame clones, with some not included. The sample has just under 45,000 clones, roughly 72% seen once. Each patient's relapse followed autologous stem cell transplantation, and brentuximab vedotin exposure varied. The specimen comprised peripheral blood mononuclear cells (PBMCs), sampled before the second cycle of nivolumab. The receptors were sampled from a human donor with classical Hodgkin lymphoma.

V and J are TRBV14 and TRBJ1-1; TRBD1 is a possible D gene (5 bases). Germline CDR1 and CDR2: SGHDN and FVKESK. Deletions cut 0 bases from V and 1 base from J, with 15 bases between. The CDR3 is 17 amino acids. The CDR3 DNA follows: TGTGCCAGCAGCCAAGATCGGATAGGGGTCTGGAACACTGAAGCTTTCTTT. Translation gives CASSQDRIGVWNTEAFF.

The gene calls are TRBV13 and TRBJ2-3; perhaps TRBD2 as D (6 bases). CDR1 and CDR2 (germline): PRHDT, FYEKMQ (reference sequence). This CDR3 is 16 amino acids long. V was cut by 1 base and J by 6 bases, with 17 bases left in between. The CDR3 loop is CASSLVGTAAQDTQYF. As DNA, the CDR3 is TGTGCCAGCAGCTTAGTCGGGACTGCAGCACAGGATACGCAGTATTTT.

The chain is built from TRBV19 and TRBJ2-7; D gene uncertain. V was pared by 4 bases and J by 3 bases, with 16 bases between. Germline V gene lookup returns CDR1 LNHDA and CDR2 SQIVND (reference sequence). The CDR3 totals 15 residues. The CDR3 sequence: CASSTRQVGYYEQYF. The CDR3 DNA sequence: TGTGCCAGTAGTACCCGCCAGGTGGGATACTACGAGCAGTACTTC.

The sample holds one count of this clone. V gene TRBV18 combines with J gene TRBJ1-1; D gene unclear. The germline CDR1 and CDR2 sequences are KGHSH and LQKENI. The CDR3 has 15 amino acids. Trimming removed 3 bases at V and 0 bases at J, with 11 bases between. The CDR3 nucleotides are TGTGCCAGCTCACCTGACTGGGCGGTGAACACTGAAGCTTTCTTT. Its translation is CASSPDWAVNTEAFF.

This chain connects TRBV7-9 to TRBJ2-1; D remains unclear. V was pared by 4 bases and J by 8 bases, with 6 bases between. The CDR3 contains 11 residues. Per the germline V gene, CDR1 is SEHNR and CDR2 is FQNEAQ (reference sequence). The CDR3 sequence: CASSSPDEQFF. CDR3 DNA sequence: TGTGCCAGCAGCTCCCCCGATGAGCAGTTCTTC.

V usage is TRBV19 and J usage is TRBJ1-4; no clear D. Per germline, CDR1 LNHDA and CDR2 SQIVND (reference sequence). The germline V and J ends were trimmed by 1 base and 0 bases, with 9 bases remaining between them. The CDR3 is made up of 16 amino acids. This chain's CDR3 is CASSIGASATNEKLFF. DNA of the CDR3: TGTGCCAGTAGTATAGGAGCGTCCGCAACTAATGAAAAACTGTTTTTT.

CDR3 loop: CAWLSGRGSYEQYF. DNA for the CDR3: TGTGCCTGGTTGAGCGGGAGGGGTTCCTACGAGCAGTACTTC. The rearrangement joins TRBV30 to TRBJ2-7; TRBD2 matches at 10 bases. The CDR3 totals 14 residues. Trimming at V came to 5 bases and at J to 1 base, leaving 5 bases not matched to a gene. CDR1 is GTSNPN, CDR2 SVGIG, per germline (reference sequence).

The V gene is TRBV30, the J gene TRBJ1-4; D uncertain. Trimming cost V 0 bases and J 3 bases, with 11 bases left between them. The CDR3 has 15 residues. Per germline, CDR1 GTSNPN and CDR2 SVGIG (reference sequence). The CDR3 region has the DNA TGTGCCTGGAGTGTAGGGCTCGCTTCTAATGAAAAACTGTTTTTT. Translating it yields CAWSVGLASNEKLFF. Full variable domain (outside the CDR3, taken from reference TRBV30 and TRBJ1-4): SQTIHQWPATLVQPVGSPLSLECTVEGTSNPNLYWYRQAAGRGLQLLFYSVGIGQISSEVPQNLSASRPQDRQFILSSKKLLLSDSGFYLCAWSVGLASNEKLFFGSGTQLSVL.

CDR3 DNA sequence: TGTGCCAGCAGTCCCAAGGACAGAGAGTACACCGGGGAGCTGTTTTTT. Residues: CASSPKDREYTGELFF. The chain couples TRBV27 to TRBJ2-2; a weak D match, TRBD1 (6 bases). Germline CDR1 reads MNHEY; CDR2 reads SMNVEV (reference sequence). The CDR3 extends over 16 amino acids. Trimming left V 5 bases short and J 3 bases short, with 16 bases between.

The rearrangement joins TRBV27 to TRBJ1-1; D remains ambiguous. Trimming took 4 bases from V and 4 from J, leaving 10 bases between them. Germline lookup yields CDR1 MNHEY and CDR2 SMNVEV (reference sequence). This CDR3 is 13 amino acids long. CDR3 in DNA: TGTGCCAGCAGTTCCCTTGGATCCACTGAAGCTTTCTTT. This gives the protein CASSSLGSTEAFF.

This clone was observed many times. The V gene is TRBV30, the J gene TRBJ2-7; 10 bases agree with TRBD1. The length of the CDR3 is 14 residues. With V trimmed by 3 bases and J by 7 bases, 9 bases remained unmatched. Germline CDR1 is GTSNPN and CDR2 is SVGIG (reference sequence). The CDR3: CAWRGLPGQGEQYF. In DNA, the CDR3 is TGTGCCTGGAGAGGCCTACCGGGACAGGGGGAGCAGTACTTC. The variable domain in full, with the rest retrieved from reference TRBV30 and TRBJ2-7, is SQTIHQWPATLVQPVGSPLSLECTVEGTSNPNLYWYRQAAGRGLQLLFYSVGIGQISSEVPQNLSASRPQDRQFILSSKKLLLSDSGFYLCAWRGLPGQGEQYFGPGTRLTVT.

The chain has TRBV5-5 and TRBJ2-2, with D hard to call. Trimming removed 2 bases from V and 3 bases from J, with 11 bases in between. There are 15 residues in the CDR3. Germline V gene lookup returns CDR1 SGHKS and CDR2 YYEKEE (reference sequence). The CDR3 DNA reads TGTGCCAGCAGCTTTGTTAGGGTGGACACCGGGGAGCTGTTTTTT. It translates to CASSFVRVDTGELFF.

The J gene is TRBJ2-1, the V gene TRBV9, with 10 nucleotides matching TRBD2. Trimming took 2 bases from V and 2 from J; bases not matched to a gene: 7. CDR3 length equals 17 residues. The germline V gene has CDR1 SGDLS and CDR2 YYNGEE. The CDR3 DNA reads TGTGCCAGCAGCGTCAGACCCGGGACTAGCGCCTACAATGAGCAGTTCTTC. Its protein is CASSVRPGTSAYNEQFF.

This chain links TRBV28 with TRBJ2-1; 7 nucleotides match TRBD1. Germline V lookup: CDR1 MDHEN, CDR2 SYDVKM. V dropped 6 bases and J dropped 2; count of bases not matched to a gene: 10. The CDR3 has 16 amino acids. The DNA for the CDR3 is TGTGCCAGCAGCCCCCTAGTGGGGACAGCCTACAATGAGCAGTTCTTC. It is translated as CASSPLVGTAYNEQFF.

The V call is TRBV7-6, the J call TRBJ2-7, with D possibly TRBD2 on 6 matching bases. In germline, CDR1 is SGHVS, CDR2 FNYEAQ. The CDR3 length is 16 residues. Trimming stripped 2 bases from V and 4 bases from J, with 18 bases between. The CDR3 reads CASSLLETGSGYEQYF. Here the CDR3 DNA reads TGTGCCAGCAGCTTACTCGAGACCGGGAGCGGTTACGAGCAGTACTTC.

This chain uses TRBV19 with TRBJ1-5, with 8 bases aligning to TRBD1. This CDR3 region has 15 residues. The germline V gene encodes CDR1 LNHDA and CDR2 SQIVND (reference sequence). The V segment lost 4 bases and the J segment 6 bases; nucleotides outside the gene matches: 8. CDR3 protein: CASSKIDRGVQPQHF. CDR3 bases: TGTGCCAGTAGTAAAATCGACAGGGGAGTTCAGCCCCAGCATTTT.

As DNA, the CDR3 is TGCGCCAGCAGCCCGGTAGGGGGCATAACTGAAGCTTTCTTT. The encoded protein is CASSPVGGITEAFF. The chain links TRBV4-1 to TRBJ1-1, with 7 positions matching TRBD1. The CDR3 totals 14 residues. Losses at the gene ends were 4 bases for V and 5 bases for J; bases not matched to a gene: 7. Looked up from germline, CDR1 is MGHRA and CDR2 is YSYEKL.

The chain carries TRBV27 and TRBJ2-7; TRBD1 matches at 8 bases. The V gene end was trimmed by 0 bases and the J gene end by 1 base; junction bases not matched to a gene: 5. The V gene's germline CDR1 is MNHEY and CDR2 SMNVEV (reference sequence). This CDR3 comprises 16 residues. The CDR3 region is CASSLSGGDRSYEQYF. The CDR3 DNA is TGTGCCAGCAGTTTATCGGGCGGGGACAGGTCCTACGAGCAGTACTTC.